The 14 T cell receptor beta chains below all came from one sample that was sequenced in a study of vaccination effects on CD4 cells after COVID-19. Profiling relied on immunoSEQ multiplex PCR, and the TCRdb table lists in-frame clones only, not all of them. This sample has 55,000 or so clones, with 70% found just once. These receptors' antigens are unknown. Before sequencing took place, the ViraFEST assay used viral peptide pools to expand antigen-specific CD4+ T cells. CD4+ T cells were isolated after less than 13 days of culture. Having tested negative for nucleocapsid antibodies, the vaccine recipients showed no prior SARS-CoV-2 infection. The sequences come from CD4+ T cells from PBMCs cultured with SARS-CoV-2 spike peptides, collected before COVID-19 vaccination. The source is a human donor who received a COVID-19 vaccine.

The sample holds a few counts of this clone. V usage is TRBV19 and J usage is TRBJ1-6; possibly TRBD1 for D (6 bases). Germline CDR1 is LNHDA and CDR2 is SQIVND (reference sequence). Trimming stripped 3 bases from V and 7 bases from J, with 13 bases between. There are 15 residues in the CDR3. CDR3 bases: TGTGCCAGTAGTATCCAGGGGACCGGGAATTCACCCCTCCACTTT. It specifies CASSIQGTGNSPLHF.

V gene TRBV2 combines with J gene TRBJ1-1, with no clear D. V was clipped by 3 bases and J by 8 bases, with 13 bases between them. CDR3 length equals 13 residues. Germline-derived CDR1 and CDR2 are SNHLY and FYNNEI. The CDR3 nucleotides are TGTGCCAGCAGTGAGCAGCTGGGTAGGGAAGCTTTCTTT. It is translated as CASSEQLGREAFF. The full variable domain, with the rest looked up from reference TRBV2 and TRBJ1-1, is EPEVTQTPSHQVTQMGQEVILRCVPISNHLYFYWYRQILGQKVEFLVSFYNNEISEKSEIFDDQFSVERPDGSNFTLKIRSTKLEDSAMYFCASSEQLGREAFFGQGTRLTVV.

J is TRBJ1-1 and V is TRBV5-1; the D is unclear. Per the germline V gene, CDR1 is SGHRS and CDR2 is YFSETQ. Trimming removed 4 bases from V and 3 bases from J, with 10 bases in between. The CDR3 length is 13 residues. The CDR3 is CASSARRDTEAFF. CDR3 in DNA: TGCGCCAGCAGCGCCCGGAGGGACACTGAAGCTTTCTTT.

The CDR3 reads CASSWIGQGGGYTF. The DNA for the CDR3 is TGTGCCAGCAGCTGGATAGGACAGGGCGGCGGCTACACCTTC. The rearrangement links TRBV5-4 to TRBJ1-2; 8 bases align to TRBD1. The CDR3 length is 14 residues. V was clipped by 3 bases and J by 8 bases; unmatched bases: 9. Germline lookup yields CDR1 SGHNT and CDR2 YYREEE (reference sequence).

The rearrangement joins TRBV3-1 (or the pseudogene TRBV3-2) to TRBJ1-3; no clear D. This CDR3 contains 16 residues. Germline-derived CDR1 and CDR2 are LGHDT and YNNKEL (reference sequence). With 0 bases removed from V and 4 bases from J, the gap between germline ends came to 13 bases. Here the CDR3 reads CASSQDLEGIGNTIYF. CDR3 nucleotide sequence: TGTGCCAGCAGCCAAGATCTTGAGGGAATCGGAAACACCATATATTTT.

As DNA, the CDR3 is TGTGCCAGCAGTTACGGAGGGGGCTCCTCTGGAAACACCATATATTTT. It codes for CASSYGGGSSGNTIYF. The V and J genes are TRBV6-5 and TRBJ1-3, with TRBD1 matching over 7 bases. The junction had 4 bases not matched to a gene; V was cut back by 2 bases and J by 0 bases. The length of the CDR3 is 16 residues. Germline loops: CDR1 MNHEY, CDR2 SVGAGI.

The chain is built from TRBV11-2 and TRBJ1-1; D unclear. CDR1 and CDR2 from the germline V gene are SGHAT and FQNNGV. Trimming removed 1 base at V and 10 bases at J, with 16 bases between. The CDR3 covers 14 residues. CDR3 residues: CASSLGTLTEGAFF. The CDR3 region has the DNA TGTGCCAGCAGCTTAGGAACGTTGACCGAAGGAGCTTTCTTT. Together with reference TRBV11-2 and TRBJ1-1, the CDR3 gives the full variable domain: EAGVAQSPRYKIIEKRQSVAFWCNPISGHATLYWYQQILGQGPKLLIQFQNNGVVDDSQLPKDRFSAERLKGVDSTLKIQPAKLEDSAVYLCASSLGTLTEGAFFGQGTRLTVV.

This chain joins TRBV3-1 (or the pseudogene TRBV3-2) and TRBJ2-3, with 8 nucleotides matching TRBD2. Germline assignment: CDR1 LGHDT and CDR2 YNNKEL (reference sequence). The CDR3 runs 14 residues. V was clipped by 4 bases and J by 3 bases; unmatched bases: 3. Written as DNA, the CDR3 is TGTGCCAGCAGCCCGGGACTAGGGACAGATACGCAGTATTTT. This gives the protein CASSPGLGTDTQYF.

The rearrangement uses TRBV7-9 and TRBJ1-2, with D maybe TRBD1 (5 bases). V was clipped by 4 bases and J by 7 bases, with 13 bases between them. The CDR3 sequence is 13 residues long. Per germline, CDR1 SEHNR and CDR2 FQNEAQ (reference sequence). In DNA, the CDR3 is TGTGCCAGCAGCTGGGGAGGGGCTGGTGGCTACACCTTC. It is translated as CASSWGGAGGYTF.

This clone appeared a few times. The chain has TRBV12-3 or TRBV12-4 and TRBJ1-5; D is unresolved. V was shortened by 7 bases and J by 8 bases, with 15 bases between the two germline ends. CDR3 length equals 13 residues. In DNA form, the CDR3 reads TGTGCCAGCACCGTGGACGGCTTAAAGCCCCAGCATTTT. It codes for CASTVDGLKPQHF.

J is TRBJ1-2 and V is TRBV27; D not certain. This CDR3 has 12 amino acids. Germline-derived CDR1 and CDR2 are MNHEY and SMNVEV (reference sequence). The ends were cut back, 10 bases at V and 1 base at J, with 10 bases in the middle. CDR3 sequence: CATWPGNYGYTF. Written as DNA, the CDR3 is TGTGCCACTTGGCCAGGTAACTATGGCTACACCTTC.

This chain uses TRBV10-3 with TRBJ1-2; D is undetermined. Per germline, CDR1 ENHRY and CDR2 SYGVKD. The CDR3 spans 13 residues. V was shortened by 7 bases and J by 2 bases, with 11 bases between the two germline ends. The CDR3: CAITRDSNYGYTF. CDR3 DNA sequence: TGTGCCATCACGAGGGATTCCAACTATGGCTACACCTTC.

This chain connects TRBV11-2 to TRBJ1-1; D gene unclear. The CDR3 spans 14 residues. Germline assignment: CDR1 SGHAT and CDR2 FQNNGV. Trimming removed 5 bases from V and 2 bases from J, with 12 bases in between. The chain's CDR3 is CASSLQQRNTEAFF. CDR3 in DNA: TGTGCCAGCAGCCTACAGCAAAGAAACACTGAAGCTTTCTTT. Full variable domain (rest looked up from reference TRBV11-2 and TRBJ1-1): EAGVAQSPRYKIIEKRQSVAFWCNPISGHATLYWYQQILGQGPKLLIQFQNNGVVDDSQLPKDRFSAERLKGVDSTLKIQPAKLEDSAVYLCASSLQQRNTEAFFGQGTRLTVV.

The chain has TRBV30 and TRBJ1-2, with D tentatively TRBD1 (6 bases). This CDR3 is built from 13 residues. The germline gives CDR1 GTSNPN, CDR2 SVGIG (reference sequence). In DNA, the CDR3 is TGTGCTGTCGTAGGGGGGCGCTTATATGGCTACACCTTC. Its translation is CAVVGGRLYGYTF.